This entry lists 25 T cell receptor beta chains sequenced from one sample in a study of blood T cell repertoires in COVID-19. Data came from immunoSEQ multiplex PCR; TCRdb stores just in-frame clones and leaves some out. The table lists about 520,000 clones, 75% to 90% of them singletons. Sequencing input: peripheral blood. The receptor set was obtained from a human donor in a cohort sampled during active COVID-19.

This clone has just one count. V gene TRBV3-1 (or the pseudogene TRBV3-2) combines with J gene TRBJ1-2; D not resolved. CDR1 and CDR2 from the germline V gene are LGHDT and YNNKEL (reference sequence). CDR3 length: 16 amino acids. Trimming took 2 bases from V and 5 from J, leaving 18 bases between them. CDR3 sequence: CASSQSLKPPLYGYTF. The CDR3 nucleotides are TGTGCCAGCAGCCAATCCCTAAAGCCCCCTCTGTATGGCTACACCTTC.

This chain uses TRBV5-1 with TRBJ2-1; 9 bases match TRBD2. Germline V lookup: CDR1 SGHRS, CDR2 YFSETQ. The V segment lost 6 bases and the J segment 2 bases; nucleotides outside the gene matches: 9. The CDR3 extends over 16 amino acids. The chain's CDR3 is CASMREGRQTYNEQFF. DNA for the CDR3: TGCGCCAGCATGCGGGAGGGGAGGCAAACCTACAATGAGCAGTTCTTC.

Worth noting for this clone: A much larger clone differs by one base, so this may be a read error. This CDR3 reads CASSATGNTEAFF. The CDR3 nucleotides read TGTGCCAGCAGCGCGACAGGGAACACTGAAGCTTTCTTT. V and J are TRBV5-6 and TRBJ1-1; tentatively, D is TRBD1 (6 bases). V lost 4 bases and J 1 base, leaving 8 bases between the germline ends. The CDR3 covers 13 residues. From germline, CDR1 is SGHDT and CDR2 YYEEEE.

This chain joins TRBV28 and TRBJ2-7; TRBD1 agrees at 9 bases. Losses at the gene ends were 5 bases for V and 4 bases for J; bases not matched to a gene: 12. Germline V gene sequence: CDR1 MDHEN, CDR2 SYDVKM. CDR3 size: 16 residues. The CDR3 coding sequence is TGTGCCAGCAGTCCTCCCCTTACAGGGGGCGGATACGAGCAGTACTTC. It is translated as CASSPPLTGGGYEQYF.

The chain has TRBV23-1 and TRBJ1-3, with D perhaps matching TRBD1 (6 bases). TRBV23-1 belongs to the ORF category, with a function that is uncertain. The CDR3 consists of 17 residues. The V gene lost 0 bases and the J gene lost 0 bases, with 12 bases spanning the gap. CDR3 in DNA: TGCGCCAGCAGTCAATCGTCCTCAGGGGCCTCTGGAAACACCATATATTTT. This translates into CASSQSSSGASGNTIYF.

The chain couples TRBV5-6 to TRBJ1-4; 7 bases fit TRBD1. The CDR3 has 17 amino acids. The germline gives CDR1 SGHDT, CDR2 YYEEEE. The V and J ends lost 0 bases and 7 bases, in that order; junction bases with no gene match: 12. Here the CDR3 reads CASSLGGLEGATEKLFF. The CDR3 nucleotides are TGTGCCAGCAGCTTGGGAGGATTGGAGGGGGCAACTGAAAAACTGTTTTTT.

This sequence joins TRBV9 and TRBJ1-1; a possible D gene is TRBD1 (6 bases). Germline V gene data show CDR1 as SGDLS and CDR2 as YYNGEE. Deletions cut 3 bases from V and 0 bases from J, with 12 bases between. The CDR3 has 15 amino acids. CDR3 bases: TGTGCCAGCAGCGCGAGGCGGACAGTGAACACTGAAGCTTTCTTT. Its translation: CASSARRTVNTEAFF.

A few counts support this clone. The chain has TRBV7-8 and TRBJ1-1, with D hard to call. The ends were cut back, 4 bases at V and 3 bases at J, with 18 bases in the middle. Germline lookup yields CDR1 SGHVS and CDR2 FQNEAQ. CDR3 size: 16 residues. The CDR3 loop reads CASSYAAGLVYTEAFF. CDR3 sequence (DNA): TGTGCCAGCAGCTACGCAGCGGGGTTGGTGTACACTGAAGCTTTCTTT.

This chain uses TRBV4-1 with TRBJ1-1, with D possibly matching TRBD1 (6 bases). Germline V gives CDR1 MGHRA, CDR2 YSYEKL. V was clipped by 0 bases and J by 7 bases, with 15 bases between them. This CDR3 is 15 amino acids long. In nucleotides, the CDR3 is TGCGCCAGCAGCCAAGAACAGGGTTCTATTGGTGAAGCTTTCTTT. It translates to CASSQEQGSIGEAFF.

This clone has only a few counts. This chain joins TRBV14 and TRBJ2-1; D possibly corresponds to TRBD2 (5 bases). This CDR3 region has 14 residues. CDR1 and CDR2 (germline): SGHDN, FVKESK. Between the trimmed V and J ends, which lost 0 bases and 14 bases, there was a span of 17 bases. Written as DNA, the CDR3 is TGTGCCAGCAGCCAAGATCCGGCGCGAGCGGAGAAGTTCTTC. It encodes CASSQDPARAEKFF.

This chain joins TRBV6-5 and TRBJ2-7, with 7 bases fitting TRBD1. This CDR3 has 12 residues. Losses at the gene ends were 8 bases for V and 3 bases for J; bases not matched to a gene: 4. Germline V gene sequence: CDR1 MNHEY, CDR2 SVGAGI. The CDR3 DNA reads TGTGCCAGCCGGGACAGTTTCTACGAGCAGTACTTC. Translating it yields CASRDSFYEQYF.

This clone was recorded only once. The chain joins TRBV30 to TRBJ2-3, with 7 bases identical to TRBD2. Germline CDR1 is GTSNPN and CDR2 is SVGIG (reference sequence). The ends lost 8 bases at V and 7 bases at J; junction bases unmatched: 12. CDR3 length: 13 amino acids. Here the CDR3 reads CALSSGVTNTQYF. The CDR3, as DNA: TGTGCCCTATCTAGCGGAGTTACGAATACGCAGTATTTT. Looking up the rest from reference TRBV30 and TRBJ2-3 gives the full variable domain: SQTIHQWPATLVQPVGSPLSLECTVEGTSNPNLYWYRQAAGRGLQLLFYSVGIGQISSEVPQNLSASRPQDRQFILSSKKLLLSDSGFYLCALSSGVTNTQYFGPGTRLTVL.

The chain combines TRBV19 with TRBJ2-1; 9 bases line up with TRBD2. The CDR3 length is 18 residues. With 4 bases clipped from V and 3 bases from J, the junction kept 13 bases outside the gene matches. CDR1 is LNHDA and CDR2 is SQIVND in the germline V gene (reference sequence). CDR3: CASSTSQIAGVSYNEQFF. CDR3 bases: TGTGCCAGTAGTACCAGTCAAATAGCGGGAGTTAGCTACAATGAGCAGTTCTTC.

This clone was observed a single time. The genes are TRBV6-2 or TRBV6-3 and TRBJ2-7; D is undetermined. Germline V gene lookup returns CDR1 MNHEY and CDR2 SVGEGT. The CDR3 runs 14 residues. Trimming took 2 bases from V and 2 from J, leaving 10 bases between them. In nucleotides, the CDR3 is TGTGCCAGCAGTTACGGCGGCAGCACCTACGAGCAGTACTTC. Translated: CASSYGGSTYEQYF.

The rearrangement links TRBV9 to TRBJ2-3; 10 nucleotides agree with TRBD1. The CDR3 has 17 residues. Trimming cost V 4 bases and J 5 bases; bases outside gene matches: 13. CDR1 and CDR2 from the germline V gene are SGDLS and YYNGEE. This chain's CDR3 is CASSPQMTGGAVDTQYF. The CDR3 bases are TGTGCCAGCAGCCCGCAGATGACAGGGGGCGCGGTAGATACGCAGTATTTT.

The chain employs TRBV6-5 and TRBJ2-5, with a possible D match to TRBD1 (5 bases). This CDR3 region has 12 residues. The germline V and J ends were trimmed by 10 bases and 0 bases, with 9 bases remaining between them. Per the germline V gene, CDR1 is MNHEY and CDR2 is SVGAGI. CDR3 coding DNA: TGTGCCACAAGACAGAACCAAGAGACCCAGTACTTC. Its protein product is CATRQNQETQYF.

The chain uses TRBV15 and TRBJ2-2; D gene unclear. Germline CDR1 LNHNV, CDR2 YYDKDF (reference sequence). V dropped 2 bases and J dropped 5 bases, with 3 bases sitting between them. This CDR3 is 12 amino acids long. The CDR3 DNA reads TGTGCCACCAGCAGATTAACCGGGGAGCTGTTTTTT. Amino acids: CATSRLTGELFF.

This chain links TRBV5-5 with TRBJ2-2; 9 bases are shared with TRBD1. The V segment lost 5 bases and the J segment 3 bases; nucleotides outside the gene matches: 8. This CDR3 contains 16 residues. The V gene's germline CDR1 is SGHKS and CDR2 YYEKEE (reference sequence). CDR3 nucleotides: TGTGCCAGCAGACAACAGGGGGCCGGGGACACCGGGGAGCTGTTTTTT. It encodes CASRQQGAGDTGELFF.

The chain has TRBV6-4 and TRBJ2-1, with 10 bases lining up with TRBD2. The CDR3 sequence is 16 residues long. V trimming: 4 bases; J trimming: 6 bases; junction bases outside the gene matches: 9. Germline V gene data show CDR1 as MRHNA and CDR2 as SNTAGT. The CDR3 sequence is CASSVSRSSGSNEQFF. The CDR3 DNA reads as TGTGCCAGCAGTGTATCGAGGTCTAGCGGGAGCAATGAGCAGTTCTTC.

V gene TRBV6-6 combines with J gene TRBJ1-2; weak D call: TRBD1 (6 bases). CDR1 and CDR2 from the germline V gene are MNHNY and SVGAGI (reference sequence). The CDR3 is made up of 15 amino acids. With 2 bases removed from V and 6 bases from J, the gap between germline ends came to 16 bases. The CDR3, as DNA: TGTGCCAGCAGTTACACCAGGGGTAGCGTGGATGGCTACACCTTC. As protein: CASSYTRGSVDGYTF.

The CDR3 reads CASSIGPGDYGYTF. CDR3 sequence (DNA): TGTGCCAGCAGCATAGGACCGGGAGATTATGGCTACACCTTC. This chain joins TRBV7-8 and TRBJ1-2; D is unclear. Trimming took off 5 bases at V and 5 bases at J, with 15 bases between the two ends. The CDR3 spans 14 residues. The germline V gene has CDR1 SGHVS and CDR2 FQNEAQ.

V usage is TRBV7-3 and J usage is TRBJ1-6; the D is unclear. The germline gives CDR1 SGHTA, CDR2 FQGTGA. V lost 1 base, J lost 7 bases, and 11 bases lay in between. This CDR3 region has 15 residues. This chain's CDR3 is CASSLRLGENSPLHF. The CDR3 DNA reads TGTGCCAGCAGCTTAAGGCTCGGGGAAAATTCACCCCTCCACTTT.

V is TRBV19 and J is TRBJ2-3; maybe TRBD1 (5 bases). The germline V gene has CDR1 LNHDA and CDR2 SQIVND (reference sequence). The CDR3 runs to 13 residues. V dropped 8 bases and J dropped 2 bases, with 11 bases sitting between them. This CDR3 reads CASRPGHTDTQYF. In nucleotides, the CDR3 is TGTGCCAGTCGCCCAGGGCACACAGATACGCAGTATTTT.

This chain joins TRBV7-8 and TRBJ2-1; D is ambiguous. V shed 1 base and J shed 3 bases, with 10 bases lying between them. The V gene's germline CDR1 is SGHVS and CDR2 FQNEAQ. CDR3 size: 15 residues. The CDR3 here is CASSLVGVVYNEQFF. CDR3 in DNA: TGTGCCAGCAGCTTAGTAGGAGTAGTCTACAATGAGCAGTTCTTC.

V is TRBV29-1 and J is TRBJ1-3; the D gene is possibly TRBD1 (6 bases). V was shortened by 6 bases and J by 4 bases, with 13 bases between the two germline ends. Per the germline V gene, CDR1 is SQVTM and CDR2 is ANQGSEA. This CDR3 spans 13 amino acids. CDR3 sequence (DNA): TGCAGCGTGGGGGGGGCGGCAGGAAACACCATATATTTT. Translated, it gives CSVGGAAGNTIYF.